The present T cell receptor beta chain was sequenced within a study of blood T cell repertoires in COVID-19. CDR3 length: 16 amino acids. Germline V CDR1 and CDR2: SGHRS, YFSETQ. V trimming: 0 bases; J trimming: 3 bases; junction bases outside the gene matches: 4. Assay used: immunoSEQ multiplex PCR; TCRdb lists only in-frame clones, some missing. The sample gives some 390,000 clones, 70% to 90% of which show up once; approximately 1.5% is in the top ten. This sequence joins TRBV5-1 and TRBJ2-1; 9 bases match TRBD2. This sequence was found in a middle-aged woman with COVID-19, enrolled during active disease. The sequenced material came from peripheral blood. CDR3 residues: CASSLGVAGVYNEQFF. Here the CDR3 DNA reads TGCGCCAGCAGCTTGGGCGTAGCGGGAGTCTACAATGAGCAGTTCTTC.